Listed below are T cell receptor beta chains from one sample, sequenced in a study of OX40 agonist ivuxolimab in advanced cancers. Assay: immunoSEQ multiplex PCR; the TCRdb copy retains only in-frame clones and omits some. The sample has some 35,000 clones, approximately 80% seen once. The starting material was CD4+ or CD8+ T cells sorted from blood, obtained in a trial of the OX40 agonist ivuxolimab. Source of these receptors: an adult with an advanced solid tumor such as melanoma, head and neck, liver or kidney cancer. Both conserved end residues are part of each CDR3. D genes are given only for firm matches. Size is stated for part of the rows, as once, few or many counts, or as a class when the clone is expanded.

cdr3_nt | cdr3_aa | d_call | j_call | v_call | clone_size
TGTGCCAGTAGTTCCGGGACAGGATCTATCGTACCCTATCCCAGGGAGCTGTTTTTT | CASSSGTGSIVPYPRELFF | TRBD1 | TRBJ2-2 | TRBV19 | NA
TGTGCCAGTAATTCCGGGACTAGGACTAATGAGCAGTTCTTC | CASNSGTRTNEQFF | TRBD2 | TRBJ2-1 | TRBV19 | few
TGCGCCAGCAGCCCCCCGGTAGCGGGGTTCACAGATACGCAGTATTTT | CASSPPVAGFTDTQYF | TRBD2 | TRBJ2-3 | TRBV5-1 | NA
TGTGCCAGCAGCAAAGCCCAGGGCCAAGAGACCCAGTACTTC | CASSKAQGQETQYF | NA | TRBJ2-5 | TRBV21-1 | NA
TGTGCCAGTAGTATTGGAAGTGGGGTTCGGACTGAAGCTTTCTTT | CASSIGSGVRTEAFF | NA | TRBJ1-1 | TRBV19 | NA
TGTGCCAGCAGTGTCGACAGGGCGGCCACCTACGAGCAGTACTTC | CASSVDRAATYEQYF | TRBD1 | TRBJ2-7 | TRBV6-1 | NA
TGTGCCAGCAGCTATCAGGGTGGGGACAGAGCCTATGGCTACACCTTC | CASSYQGGDRAYGYTF | TRBD1 | TRBJ1-2 | TRBV7-9 | NA
TGTGCCAGCAGTTTCGGAGGGGGCCCAGAGACCCAGTACTTC | CASSFGGGPETQYF | NA | TRBJ2-5 | TRBV27 | NA
TGTGCCAGCGCCCGACTAGCGGGACCCACAGATACGCAGTATTTT | CASARLAGPTDTQYF | TRBD2 | TRBJ2-3 | TRBV2 | NA
TGTGCCAGCAGCTTGACCGGTCTCCTTCAAGAGACCCAGTACTTC | CASSLTGLLQETQYF | NA | TRBJ2-5 | TRBV7-6 | NA
TGTGCCAGCAGCCGCCGAACCTCAGGTATCCCCCCCTATGGCTACACCTTC | CASSRRTSGIPPYGYTF | NA | TRBJ1-2 | TRBV28 | few
TGTGCCAGCAGCGCACCCGGGACAGACAATGAGCAGTTCTTC | CASSAPGTDNEQFF | TRBD1 | TRBJ2-1 | TRBV5-6 | once
TGTGCCAGTAGTTGGTCAGCCGATAGCAATCAGCCCCAGCATTTT | CASSWSADSNQPQHF | NA | TRBJ1-5 | TRBV19 | NA
TGCGCCAGCAGCCTACTAGCGGACTACAATGAGCAGTTCTTC | CASSLLADYNEQFF | TRBD2 | TRBJ2-1 | TRBV4-1 | NA
TGTGCCAGTAGTACGACAGGGTTCACTGAAGCTTTCTTT | CASSTTGFTEAFF | TRBD1 | TRBJ1-1 | TRBV19 | NA
TGTGCCAGCAGTTCTGACAGGAATCAGCCCCAGCATTTT | CASSSDRNQPQHF | NA | TRBJ1-5 | TRBV6-6 | NA
TGTGCCAGCAGCTTAGTCCGACTAGCGGGAGACAATGAGCAGTTCTTC | CASSLVRLAGDNEQFF | TRBD2 | TRBJ2-1 | TRBV7-6 | NA
TGTGCCAGCAGTCCAACTAGCGGGAGTCCAGAGACCCAGTACTTC | CASSPTSGSPETQYF | TRBD2 | TRBJ2-5 | TRBV6-1 | few
TGCGCCAGCAGCTTGGATGGCGGGGGAGTAAACGAGCAGTACTTC | CASSLDGGGVNEQYF | TRBD2 | TRBJ2-7 | TRBV5-1 | NA
TGTGCCAGCAGGAGTACAGGGGTAGCTAATGAAAAACTGTTTTTT | CASRSTGVANEKLFF | TRBD1 | TRBJ1-4 | TRBV28 | NA
TGTGCCGCCGGGAGTGTGAAAGAGACCCAGTACTTC | CAAGSVKETQYF | NA | TRBJ2-5 | TRBV10-3 | few
TGCGCCAGCAGCCAAGAGGGAACTAGCGAGCAGTACTTC | CASSQEGTSEQYF | NA | TRBJ2-7 | TRBV4-1 | NA
TGCGCCAGCAGCCAAGAGGTAGGAGTAGCGGGGGGAGCCCACTCCTACGAGCAGTACTTC | CASSQEVGVAGGAHSYEQYF | TRBD2 | TRBJ2-7 | TRBV4-3 | NA
TGTGCCAGTAGTATCGGTCTAACGGGGTCCTATAGGGGTCAGCCCCAGCATTTT | CASSIGLTGSYRGQPQHF | NA | TRBJ1-5 | TRBV19 | NA
TGCGCCAGCAGCTTCGAAGGGGTCGGTACCGGGGAGCTGTTTTTT | CASSFEGVGTGELFF | NA | TRBJ2-2 | TRBV5-1 | NA
TGTGCCAGCAGTTACTCGGCTGGAAACACCATATATTTT | CASSYSAGNTIYF | NA | TRBJ1-3 | TRBV6-6 | NA
TGTGCCAGCAGCCCCCCCCGATCGGACGAAGCTTTCTTT | CASSPPRSDEAFF | NA | TRBJ1-1 | TRBV9 | NA
TGTGCCAGCAGCGGACGGACTAGCGGGAGTTCCTACGAGCAGTACTTC | CASSGRTSGSSYEQYF | TRBD2 | TRBJ2-7 | TRBV11-2 | NA
TGTGCCAGCAGCTTCTCCCACGAGCAGTACTTC | CASSFSHEQYF | NA | TRBJ2-7 | TRBV13 | NA
TGCAGTGCTAGTATCAGGGATACGCAGTATTTT | CSASIRDTQYF | NA | TRBJ2-3 | TRBV20-1 | NA
TGTGCCATCAGCTTAACAGGGGAGCAAGAGACCCAGTACTTC | CAISLTGEQETQYF | TRBD1 | TRBJ2-5 | TRBV10-3 | NA
TGTGCCAGCAGCCCATCGAGTTATAGCAATCAGCCCCAGCATTTT | CASSPSSYSNQPQHF | NA | TRBJ1-5 | TRBV6-5 | NA
TGTGCCAGCAGCTGGACAGGGGGATCGACAGATACGCAGTATTTT | CASSWTGGSTDTQYF | TRBD1 | TRBJ2-3 | TRBV7-3 | NA
TGCGCCAGCAGCCACCCGGGAGGGGGCGACTATGGCTACACCTTC | CASSHPGGGDYGYTF | TRBD1 | TRBJ1-2 | TRBV4-1 | NA
TGTGCCAGCAGCTTAAACCTAGCTGTCACAGATACGCAGTATTTT | CASSLNLAVTDTQYF | NA | TRBJ2-3 | TRBV7-6 | NA
TGTGCCTGGAGTGTATTGGCAGGGGAAGCTTTCTTT | CAWSVLAGEAFF | NA | TRBJ1-1 | TRBV30 | once
TGCGCCAGCAGCCAAGTAGGCGCGGGTCAGGAGACCCAGTACTTC | CASSQVGAGQETQYF | NA | TRBJ2-5 | TRBV4-1 | NA
TGTGCCACACGGGACCGCGAAAGTGGAAACACCATATATTTT | CATRDRESGNTIYF | NA | TRBJ1-3 | TRBV2 | NA
TGTGCCAGCAGGCCATCGGAGGGGGGCTACACCTTC | CASRPSEGGYTF | NA | TRBJ1-2 | TRBV28 | NA
TGCACCAGCAGCCAAGATCACGGGAATCAGCCCCAGCATTTT | CTSSQDHGNQPQHF | NA | TRBJ1-5 | TRBV1 | NA
TGCGCCAGCAGCCCCGACATCTACGAGCAGTACTTC | CASSPDIYEQYF | NA | TRBJ2-7 | TRBV5-1 | NA
TGCGCCAGCAGCCAGGGGGTCGCGTGGGGGGAGCTGTTTTTT | CASSQGVAWGELFF | NA | TRBJ2-2 | TRBV4-3 | NA
TGTGCCAGCAGCTTGGAACTCCAAGAGACCCAGTACTTC | CASSLELQETQYF | NA | TRBJ2-5 | TRBV5-6 | NA
TGTGCCAGCACCGAAACGGGACAGGCCAACAATGAGCAGTTCTTC | CASTETGQANNEQFF | TRBD1 | TRBJ2-1 | TRBV6-1 | few
TGTGCCAGCTCACCACCGGGTATGGTGGACACTGAAGCTTTCTTT | CASSPPGMVDTEAFF | NA | TRBJ1-1 | TRBV18 | NA
TGTGCCAGCAGTGAGTACTTAAACGGCGAGCAGTACTTC | CASSEYLNGEQYF | NA | TRBJ2-7 | TRBV2 | NA
TGTGCCAGCAGACCAGGACCAGCGGGAGCCTACAATGAGCAGTTCTTC | CASRPGPAGAYNEQFF | TRBD2 | TRBJ2-1 | TRBV7-9 | once
TGTGCCAGCGCGCTCACTAGCGGGAGTTACGAGCAGTACTTC | CASALTSGSYEQYF | TRBD2 | TRBJ2-7 | TRBV6-1 | NA
TGTGCCAGCAGTTTCCGGGGTGTTGACTATGGCTACACCTTC | CASSFRGVDYGYTF | NA | TRBJ1-2 | TRBV27 | NA
TGTGCCAGCAACCTCGGGACTAGCGTGTACGAGCAGTACTTC | CASNLGTSVYEQYF | TRBD2 | TRBJ2-7 | TRBV6-1 | NA